The T cell receptor beta chain described here comes from a study of CD8 T cells in Susac syndrome. Study results and limitations: The CD4+ T cell repertoires of Susac syndrome were found to show no clonal expansion.

Comment on this clonotype: What it binds is unknown.

TEMRA cells were FACS-enriched, with CD8+ and CD4+ T cells isolated negatively. Random hexamers served to reverse transcribe roughly 0.5 to 1 ug RNA. Amplification of TCR beta CDR3 by immunoSEQ multiplex PCR spanned 54 Vbeta and 13 Jbeta. Each CDR3 protein is one row after TCRdb ran MiXCR on the immunoSEQ multiplex PCR reads. This table has about 140,000 distinct CDR3 sequences, 95% appearing once. Losses at the gene ends were 4 bases for V and 3 bases for J; bases not matched to a gene: 4. Germline values: CDR1 SQVTM, CDR2 ANQGSEA. The CDR3 totals 13 residues. The chain joins TRBV29-1 to TRBJ2-7; 9 nucleotides agree with TRBD1. The sample comprised CD4+ T cells from PBMCs. This receptor was identified in a human donor with Susac syndrome. In nucleotides, the CDR3 is TGCAGCGTTGGGGGGACAGGGTTCTACGAGCAGTACTTC. Encoded protein: CSVGGTGFYEQYF.